This TCR beta chain derives from a study of blood T cells in healthy people across ages. A sample-barcoded 5' primer and a J-beta primer mix were used in a second PCR of roughly 7 to 11 cycles. Each cDNA molecule carried a tag from a template-switch adaptor that contained 12 random nucleotides. MiXCR, run by TCRdb on the 5' RACE reads, gives a single entry per CDR3 protein. This table has around 800,000 distinct CDR3 sequences, 62% appearing once. Germline V gene data show CDR1 as MGHDK and CDR2 as SYGVNS. The CDR3 runs 15 residues. V shed 4 bases and J 8 bases; nucleotides not matched to a gene: 10. In this sample, this clonotype turned up a few times. Its antigen remains unidentified. Study-wide results and caveats: Among long-lived donors, naive CD4+ cells were more numerous and diversity higher than in aged donors.

The V and J genes are TRBV25-1 and TRBJ1-4; 7 positions agree with TRBD1. The source is a man aged 25-40 years in good health. The sequencing sample was made of blood. CDR3 amino acids: CASSGDREAWEKLFF. As DNA, the CDR3 is TGTGCCAGCAGTGGTGACAGGGAGGCTTGGGAAAAACTGTTTTTT.